This TCR beta chain was sequenced in a study of blood T cell repertoires in COVID-19 (dated by TCRdb to about 2020). Background for the entire study: Collaborator samples came from the United States, Italy and Spain and covered acute and convalescent phases of COVID-19. The prospective study material was composed of cDNA or gDNA derived from T cells, B-cell-depleted T cells, or PBMCs. Subjects who had been exposed to COVID-19, were actively infected with it, or had recovered from it provided the deeply sampled blood TCRbeta repertoires that made up the dataset. The repertoires were released in a freely available public database meant as a resource for research on the immune response to SARS-CoV-2. The samples were drawn from the first 160 participants of the ongoing ImmuneRACE study and from 1,254 subjects provided by 6 global collaborators. Nearly every sample came with metadata listing a de-identified subject ID, COVID-19 status, age in years and sex. Where available, HLA class I and class II types were obtained from metadata supplied by the sample provider rather than from assay-based typing. General findings and caveats noted by the study authors: How much clinical and demographic metadata was included differed by source and by participant, and the metadata was provided uncurated.

The germline V gene gives CDR1 as SNHLY and CDR2 as FYNNEI. V loses 7 bases, J loses 9 bases, and the germline ends lie 10 bases apart. Taken from cysteine to phenylalanine, the CDR3 has 12 residues. CDR3 DNA only is kept here, 36 bases in frame from base 1. One collaborating source in Seattle enrolled patients while the patients were actively infected and followed the patients over time throughout the course of disease. The collaborating institutions used their own protocols to collect whole blood in K2EDTA tubes. For TCRbeta analysis, collaborators shipped samples in one of three forms: frozen whole blood, isolated PBMCs, or DNA extracted from either of those sample types. The immunoSEQ Assay, a bias-controlled multiplex PCR, was used to amplify TCRbeta CDR3 regions from genomic DNA. The paper's data handling went like this. Within the assay, amplification of reference gene primers was used to estimate how many nucleated cells each sample contained. Sequence reads were collapsed and filtered to measure the absolute abundance of every unique TCRbeta CDR3 rearrangement. For each sample, productive Simpson clonality was calculated as the square root of Simpson's diversity index across productive rearrangements. What TCRdb holds here is the immuneACCESS table cut down to in-frame rearrangements. Part of the clones is not present; checked against another copy, under half of the missing clones reflect an unresolved V gene, and the others are unexplained. V and J calls plus clone size are reproduced from that table; the DNA served to infer D and trimming. In all, the sample holds 65,000 to 85,000 clones, and 75% to 90% of those were seen once. Together, the top ten hold about 6% of the sample.

On this clone: The specificity of this receptor is unknown. Per-nucleotide qualities are absent, and no much larger clonotype sits a single base away.

The origin of this receptor is a man of 80 years or more with COVID-19, enrolled during active disease. Sequencing was carried out using peripheral blood. The rearrangement combines TRBV2 with TRBJ1-6; the D gene assignment is ambiguous. CDR3 protein: CASKVEVSPLHF. The sequenced DNA: TGTGCCAGCAAGGTGGAGGTTTCACCCCTCCACTTT.